A selection of T cell receptor beta chains follows, all from one sample in a study of CD8 T cells in Susac syndrome. TCRdb reprocessed the immunoSEQ multiplex PCR reads via MiXCR and lists one record per CDR3 protein. Here the sample spans about 190,000 distinct CDR3 sequences, around 93% being singletons. Sequencing was done on a sample of CD8+ T cells from PBMCs. The receptors derive from a human donor with Susac syndrome. CDR3s include the opening cysteine and the closing phenylalanine or tryptophan. The D gene is left open where the match is weak. Size is stated for part of the rows, as once, few or many counts, or as a class when the clone is expanded.

v_call: TRBV7-8; j_call: TRBJ2-2; clone_size: .; d_call: .; cdr3_aa: CASSRSSGELFF; cdr3_nt: TGTGCCAGCAGCCGATCTTCCGGGGAGCTGTTTTTT
v_call: TRBV20-1; j_call: TRBJ2-3; clone_size: .; d_call: TRBD2; cdr3_aa: CSAGTSGSPGTQYF; cdr3_nt: TGCAGTGCTGGGACTAGCGGGAGCCCGGGGACGCAGTATTTT
v_call: TRBV20-1; j_call: TRBJ2-1; clone_size: .; d_call: TRBD2; cdr3_aa: CSARDEVAGVGPQPTEQFF; cdr3_nt: TGCAGTGCTAGAGATGAGGTAGCGGGAGTTGGTCCACAACCGACTGAGCAGTTCTTC
v_call: TRBV11-2; j_call: TRBJ2-4; clone_size: .; d_call: .; cdr3_aa: CASSLGQVLAKNIQYF; cdr3_nt: TGTGCCAGCAGCTTAGGACAGGTCCTAGCCAAAAACATTCAGTACTTC
v_call: TRBV20-1; j_call: TRBJ2-7; clone_size: .; d_call: TRBD2; cdr3_aa: CSARSSGTRLDEQYF; cdr3_nt: TGCAGTGCTAGATCTTCCGGGACTAGGCTGGACGAGCAGTACTTC
v_call: TRBV11-1; j_call: TRBJ2-7; clone_size: .; d_call: TRBD1; cdr3_aa: CASSLADTGAYEQYF; cdr3_nt: TGTGCCAGCAGCTTAGCGGATACAGGGGCCTACGAGCAGTACTTC
v_call: TRBV7-3; j_call: TRBJ2-2; clone_size: .; d_call: .; cdr3_aa: CASSLWGKNTGELFF; cdr3_nt: TGTGCCAGCAGCTTATGGGGGAAGAACACCGGGGAGCTGTTTTTT
v_call: TRBV28; j_call: TRBJ2-6; clone_size: .; d_call: .; cdr3_aa: CASSIWGGPSGANVLTF; cdr3_nt: TGTGCCAGCAGTATCTGGGGGGGGCCCTCTGGGGCCAACGTCCTGACTTTC
v_call: TRBV19; j_call: TRBJ2-7; clone_size: once; d_call: .; cdr3_aa: CASSIGSYEQYF; cdr3_nt: TGTGCCAGTAGTATCGGATCCTACGAGCAGTACTTC
v_call: TRBV10-3; j_call: TRBJ2-3; clone_size: once; d_call: TRBD2; cdr3_aa: CAISPLQGLAGAYTDTQYF; cdr3_nt: TGTGCCATCAGCCCCCTCCAGGGACTAGCGGGGGCCTACACAGATACGCAGTATTTT
v_call: TRBV12-3/TRBV12-4; j_call: TRBJ2-5; clone_size: .; d_call: .; cdr3_aa: CASTSRVETGETQYF; cdr3_nt: TGTGCCAGCACCTCAAGGGTCGAAACTGGGGAGACCCAGTACTTC
v_call: TRBV5-1; j_call: TRBJ2-7; clone_size: .; d_call: TRBD1; cdr3_aa: CASSLVGQVFSYEQYF; cdr3_nt: TGCGCCAGCAGCTTGGTGGGACAGGTTTTCTCCTACGAGCAGTACTTC
v_call: TRBV4-2; j_call: TRBJ1-2; clone_size: .; d_call: .; cdr3_aa: CASRGYNREDGYTF; cdr3_nt: TGTGCCAGTAGAGGGTACAACAGGGAAGATGGCTACACCTTC
v_call: TRBV2; j_call: TRBJ2-3; clone_size: once; d_call: .; cdr3_aa: CASSERLDGEDTQYF; cdr3_nt: TGTGCCAGCAGTGAACGACTGGATGGTGAGGATACGCAGTATTTT
v_call: TRBV30; j_call: TRBJ2-5; clone_size: .; d_call: .; cdr3_aa: CAWSSQNRDIETQYF; cdr3_nt: TGTGCCTGGAGTTCCCAAAACCGGGACATAGAGACCCAGTACTTC
v_call: TRBV12-3/TRBV12-4; j_call: TRBJ2-2; clone_size: .; d_call: .; cdr3_aa: CASTRTEATGELFF; cdr3_nt: TGTGCCAGCACTAGGACAGAAGCCACCGGGGAGCTGTTTTTT